The present TCR beta chain was sequenced within a study of T cells in localized non-small cell lung cancer. Germline lookup yields CDR1 MNHEY and CDR2 SMNVEV (reference sequence). V was shortened by 4 bases and J by 0 bases, with 17 bases between the two germline ends. CDR3 length: 17 residues. This clone is a singleton in its sample. The repertoire was sequenced with immunoSEQ multiplex PCR; TCRdb's copy has only in-frame clones and lacks some. This table has roughly 30,000 clones, about 91% appearing once. The material sequenced was PBMCs, taken before any cancer treatment. The chain joins TRBV27 to TRBJ2-3; no clear D gene. The TCR originated in a man between 35 and 75 years old with stage II lung adenocarcinoma. The CDR3 bases are TGTGCCAGCAGTTCCCCGGTCTGGGCGACTAGCACAGATACGCAGTATTTT. It is translated as CASSSPVWATSTDTQYF.